This TCR beta chain derives from a study of T cells in Graves' hyperthyroidism and ophthalmopathy. Study-level background: At the time of initial diagnosis and before any treatment, peripheral blood was collected.

Study-wide findings and caveats: Blood also held most thyroid clonotypes expanded beyond 0.001.

Worth noting for this clonotype: The antigen remains unidentified.

Germline values: CDR1 DFQATT, CDR2 SNEGSKA (reference sequence). The CDR3 consists of 15 residues. V shed 6 bases and J shed 4 bases, with 21 bases lying between them. Using RNA transcripts as the source, TCR beta CDR3 regions were amplified. The HTBI primer set was used in a first-round RT-PCR of the TCR CDR3. MiXCR was run by TCRdb on the multiplex PCR reads, yielding one entry per CDR3 protein. The data hold nearly 750,000 distinct CDR3 sequences, with roughly a third observed a single time. If no ophthalmopathy progression occurred within 18 months, Graves' hyperthyroidism was stable. Lactation, pregnancy, other autoimmune disease or uncontrolled infection led to exclusion of patients.

The chain carries TRBV20-1 and TRBJ1-2, with D possibly being TRBD1 (5 bases). This sequence originates from a woman between 35 and 50 years old with Graves' hyperthyroidism. The sample was blood. For the CDR3, the DNA is TGCAGTGCCGATCCAGGGTCCGGGGCCCCCTATGGCTACACCTTC. This gives the protein CSADPGSGAPYGYTF.